This T cell receptor (beta chain) is from a study of cytomegalovirus exposure and HLA in healthy donors. General observations from the study: Rare TCR sequences predominated, though certain public TCRs were found in many donors. Equally common other TCR beta chains were less clonally expanded than HLA-associated ones, a later analysis found. The HLA-A and HLA-B alleles of most subjects were reportedly predicted accurately from TCR beta sequences.

In the PCR, 60 Vbeta and 13 Jbeta primers were used. Repertoires were generated with immunoSEQ multiplex PCR, while TCRdb's copy carries only in-frame clones and drops some. The sample yields 85,000 to 110,000 clones, around three quarters seen once. V lost 6 bases to trimming and J lost 0 bases, with 6 bases between them. The CDR3 spans 13 residues. CDR1 MDHEN and CDR2 SYDVKM come from the germline V gene. A note on this clone: The target antigen is unknown.

This chain joins TRBV28 and TRBJ1-3; D gene ambiguous. This clonotype was sampled from a man aged 45-60 years in good health and CMV-seropositive. The sequenced sample was PBMCs. CDR3 in DNA: TGTGCCAGCAGGAAGAGCTCTGGAAACACCATATATTTT. It codes for CASRKSSGNTIYF.